The T cell receptor beta chain under discussion was sequenced for a study of OX40 agonist ivuxolimab in advanced cancers. Study summary: Patients were treated with intravenous ivuxolimab, dosed at 0.01 to 10 mg/kg and infused every 2 weeks. Study-wide results and caveats: Still undetermined is the antigen specificity of the expanded peripheral T cells. Doses of 0.1 to 3.0 mg/kg were accompanied by clonal expansion of CD4+ and CD8+ blood T cells by week 6. Low normalized T-cell clonal expansion also characterized some of the nonresponders.

Comments on this clone: The antigen is undetermined.

Assay used: immunoSEQ multiplex PCR; TCRdb lists only in-frame clones, some missing. The data show around 70,000 clones, approximately 82% seen once. This sequence was found in an adult with an advanced solid tumor such as melanoma, head and neck, liver or kidney cancer. The specimen was CD4+ or CD8+ T cells sorted from blood, collected in a trial of the OX40 agonist ivuxolimab.

The CDR3 bases are TGTGCCAGCAGTAGGGGGGTCTCTGGGGCCAACGTCCTGACTTTC. It translates to CASSRGVSGANVLTF. V usage is TRBV6-5 and J usage is TRBJ2-6, with D tentatively TRBD1 or TRBD2 (6 bases each). Germline V gene sequence: CDR1 MNHEY, CDR2 SVGAGI. There are 15 residues in the CDR3. Trimming took off 5 bases at V and 0 bases at J, with 8 bases between the two ends.